These 5 T cell receptor beta chains were all obtained from the same sample, sequenced in a study of control samples from healthy donors and cancer patients. Profiled with immunoSEQ multiplex PCR; TCRdb holds only in-frame clones, not every one. Of about 150,000 clones in the sample, roughly 93% were seen once. The sample comprised blood. The source of these receptors is a man aged 45-65 years in good health.

The rearrangement links TRBV21-1 to TRBJ1-3; the DNA was not compared with TRBD1, the D call given in the table. TRBV21-1 is a recognized pseudogene. The CDR3 is made up of 16 amino acids. CDR3 in amino acids: CASIERGQEVGNTIYF. CDR3 DNA sequence: TGTGCCAGCATCGAGAGGGGGCAAGAAGTTGGAAACACCATATATTTT.

The chain carries TRBV29-1 and TRBJ2-7; 16 nucleotides agree with TRBD2. The CDR3 loop spans 17 amino acids. V gave up 6 bases and J gave up 4 bases; unmatched junction bases: 12. Germline V gene lookup returns CDR1 SQVTM and CDR2 ANQGSEA. The CDR3 DNA reads TGCAGCGTCCTGGGACTAGCGGGAGGGCCGAATGGTTACGAGCAGTACTTC. It codes for CSVLGLAGGPNGYEQYF.

The chain carries TRBV29-1 and TRBJ2-5; 8 bases are a match to TRBD1. Per the germline V gene, CDR1 is SQVTM and CDR2 is ANQGSEA. The CDR3 runs to 13 residues. The ends lost 4 bases at V and 4 bases at J; junction bases unmatched: 5. The CDR3 DNA sequence: TGCAGCGTTGGCAGGGGGCGAGGAGAGACCCAGTACTTC. Residues: CSVGRGRGETQYF.

The chain combines TRBV11-2 with TRBJ2-1; 9 bases are shared with TRBD1. The CDR3 covers 17 residues. Germline V lookup: CDR1 SGHAT, CDR2 FQNNGV. V was clipped by 4 bases and J by 8 bases; unmatched bases: 15. For the CDR3, the DNA is TGTGCCAGCAGCTCCCCGTTCAACAGGGGGCTCAAGGATGAGCAGTTCTTC. Translation: CASSSPFNRGLKDEQFF.

The chain links TRBV7-2 to TRBJ2-6; D unclear. Per the germline V gene, CDR1 is SGHTA and CDR2 is FQGNSA. The CDR3 has 12 amino acids. V gave up 8 bases and J gave up 4 bases, with 6 bases separating them. The CDR3 loop is CASQPGANVLTF. The CDR3 region has the DNA TGTGCCAGCCAGCCCGGGGCCAACGTCCTGACTTTC.